This T cell receptor (beta chain) originates from a study of technical replicates of blood from a handful of donors. The method was immunoSEQ multiplex PCR; TCRdb's version includes in-frame clones alone and lacks a portion of them. This table has under 95,000 clones, around 94% appearing once. Germline CDR1 and CDR2: SGHDT and YYEEEE. The CDR3 is 15 amino acids. V was pared by 6 bases and J by 1 base, with 16 bases between. This TCR was recovered from a human donor in good health. The material sequenced was T cells isolated from PBMCs. The rearrangement uses TRBV5-6 and TRBJ1-1, with D maybe TRBD1 (6 bases). CDR3 residues: CASTRMGAPNTEAFF. CDR3 DNA sequence: TGTGCCAGCACCCGAATGGGGGCCCCGAACACTGAAGCTTTCTTT.